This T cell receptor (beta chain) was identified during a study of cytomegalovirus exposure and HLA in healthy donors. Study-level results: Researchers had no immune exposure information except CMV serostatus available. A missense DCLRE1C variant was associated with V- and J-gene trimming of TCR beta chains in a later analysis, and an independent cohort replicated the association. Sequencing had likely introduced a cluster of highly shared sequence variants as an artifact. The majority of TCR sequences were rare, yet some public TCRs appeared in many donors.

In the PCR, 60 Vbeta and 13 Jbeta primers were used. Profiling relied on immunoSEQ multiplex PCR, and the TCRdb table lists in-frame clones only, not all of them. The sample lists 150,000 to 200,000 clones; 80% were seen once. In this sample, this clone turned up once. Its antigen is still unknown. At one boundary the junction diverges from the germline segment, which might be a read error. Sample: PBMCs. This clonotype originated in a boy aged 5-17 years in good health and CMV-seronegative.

The CDR3 region is CASSVDRGEKLFF. The CDR3 DNA is TGTGCCAGCAGCGTAGACAGGGGTGAAAAACTGTTTTTT. The chain recombines TRBV11-2 with TRBJ1-4; 8 positions match TRBD1. Germline V lookup: CDR1 SGHAT, CDR2 FQNNGV. This CDR3 has 13 residues.